The source of this T cell receptor (beta chain) is a study of blood T cells in healthy people across ages. Study outcomes and limitations: Per-million-T-cell TCR beta diversity fell roughly linearly with age. Naive CD4+ cells and diversity were both higher in long-lived donors than in aged donors.

Sample-barcoded 5' priming and a J-beta primer mix drove a second PCR of 7 to 11 cycles. MiXCR was run by TCRdb on the 5' RACE reads, yielding one entry per CDR3 protein. The sample holds some 900,000 distinct CDR3 sequences; more than 25% are singletons and the top ten take roughly a sixth. The germline V gene has CDR1 MDHEN and CDR2 SYDVKM. V lost 2 bases and J lost 5; bases outside the gene matches: 3. CDR3 length equals 15 residues. This clonotype has more than one count but fewer than ten. Its antigen is as yet unknown. Drawing of peripheral blood yielded about 10 milliliters from each donor. The sequence was obtained from a woman older than 75 in good health. The V gene is TRBV28, the J gene TRBJ1-6; 7 bases fit TRBD1. The sample consisted of blood. Here the CDR3 reads CASSLKGAHNSPLHF. DNA for the CDR3: TGTGCCAGCAGTTTAAAGGGGGCTCATAATTCACCCCTCCACTTT.